This T cell receptor beta chain originates from a study of tumor and adjacent non-tumor tissue in lung cancer (dated 2018 in TCRdb). Study-wide context: Of the cohort, over 9 patients had adenocarcinoma, 2 had squamous cell carcinoma and 1 had small cell lung cancer. Some 30 paired specimens, one tumor and one normal lung sample per patient, were profiled by TCRbeta CDR3 sequencing. The study compared bulk TCRbeta repertoires between lung tumor tissue and matched distant non-tumor lung tissue from over twelve lung cancer patients. The roughly 15 enrolled patients, of whom approximately 10 were men and 5 were women, were aged about 31 to 85 years and were diagnosed with TNM stage I to III disease. A total of fewer than 150 million productive TCRbeta reads were generated by sequencing, corresponding to an average of roughly 4.1 million reads per sample. Results the study describes overall, beyond this receptor: Significantly higher TCR diversity was found in younger patients, and higher tumor TCR diversity was associated with shorter overall and disease-free survival. The methods do not name the sequencing platform or mention unique molecular identifiers. TCR diversity (inverse Simpson) was significantly higher in tumor than in normal lung tissue (roughly 430 vs 170, P = 0.0075, Mann-Whitney U test). Only around 15 patients were included in the cohort, and the need for larger samples and more detailed clinical data was noted by the authors. Because peripheral blood was not sequenced, blood TCRbeta repertoires in the lung cancer patients of the study were not examined. A significantly larger cumulative share of the repertoire was made up by the top 100 clones in normal lung than in tumor tissue.

This clonotype was seen ten or more times. It has no known antigen specificity. No much larger clonotype is one base removed from it; base qualities were not supplied. RNA was extracted from bulk unsorted tissue and checked for quality with a NanoDrop ND-1000 and an Agilent 2100. The normal lung samples consisted of distant non-tumor tissue collected more than 3 cm from the tumor edge. All donors had newly diagnosed lung cancer, had not received prior chemotherapy, and were admitted for thoracic surgery in China between August and November 2014. The study excluded patients who had received radiotherapy or chemotherapy before or who had another cancer at the same time. Surgical tissue pieces of roughly 1-2.1 cm3 were preserved in RNAlater solution and stored at -80 °C until use. Libraries were built with multiplex PCR. Instrument on record: Illumina HiSeq 2500. Following protocols modified from ARM-PCR, the researchers constructed TCRbeta libraries through three rounds of nested PCR with primers (Table S4). Before sequencing, PCR products in the 200-500 bp range were cut out of the gel and cleaned up using the QIAquick gel extraction kit. In the source study's methods: Trimmomatic was used to clean the reads, FLASH merged the cleaned reads into complete CDR3 sequences, and MiTCR assigned the sequences to V(D)J germline segments. Clonal diversity was computed as the inverse Simpson's index with VDJtools. In-frame sequences lacking a premature stop codon were counted as productive reads. TCRdb redid the processing of the public reads, applying fastp at Q25 and MiXCR, and retained in-frame beta chains. Rows are combined by CDR3 protein, so each entry shows the most common genes and DNA. The V and J calls were not made by the authors but by TCRdb's processing. This sample has 80,000 or so distinct CDR3 sequences in its table, and roughly 80% of those were observed once. The ten largest clones capture less than 60% of the sample.

Looking up the germline V gene (reference sequence) yields CDR1 DFQATT and CDR2 SNEGSKA. V is cut back by 0 bases and J by 7 bases, with 6 bases in the junction unmatched. The CDR3 covers 14 residues, taking in both the cysteine and the phenylalanine. Solely the CDR3 DNA is kept, with 42 bases framed from the first base. Sequenced material: distant non-tumor lung tissue. The chain is encoded by TRBV20-1 joined to TRBJ1-2, with 9 junctional bases fitting TRBD1. The clonotype was recovered from a man in his fifties or sixties with non-small cell lung cancer. This receptor carries the CDR3 CSARDSGQGFGYTF. DNA sequence: TGCAGTGCTAGAGATTCGGGACAGGGATTTGGCTACACCTTC.